This T cell receptor beta chain originates from a study of immune evolution from preneoplasia to lung adenocarcinoma. After pathologic assessment, macro-dissection selected premalignant or tumor cells for extraction. V trimming: 4 bases; J trimming: 7 bases; junction bases outside the gene matches: 10. CDR3 length equals 16 residues. The V gene's germline CDR1 is KGHSH and CDR2 LQKENI. Only in-frame clones appear in the TCRdb table, and some are missing; sequencing was by immunoSEQ multiplex PCR. The profile shows 20,000 to 30,000 clones, just under 75% of them singletons. The clonotype originates from a person aged 55 to 75 with invasive lung adenocarcinoma. Some clones in this sample may be carry-over from other donors' samples. V and J are TRBV18 and TRBJ2-2, with TRBD1 matching over 9 bases. Source material: FFPE invasive lung adenocarcinoma tissue. The DNA of the CDR3 is TGTGCCAGCTCACAAGTACAGGGGGCGCAAGACGGGGAGCTGTTTTTT. It is translated as CASSQVQGAQDGELFF.